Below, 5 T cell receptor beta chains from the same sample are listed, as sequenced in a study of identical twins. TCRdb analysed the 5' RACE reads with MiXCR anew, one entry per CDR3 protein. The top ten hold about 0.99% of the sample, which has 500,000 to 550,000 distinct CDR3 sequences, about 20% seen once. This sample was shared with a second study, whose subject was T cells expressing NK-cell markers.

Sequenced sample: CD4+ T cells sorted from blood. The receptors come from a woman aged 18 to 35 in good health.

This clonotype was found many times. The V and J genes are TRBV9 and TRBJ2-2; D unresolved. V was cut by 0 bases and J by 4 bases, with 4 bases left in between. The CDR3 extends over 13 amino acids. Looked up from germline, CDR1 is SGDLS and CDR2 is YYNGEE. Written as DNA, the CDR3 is TGTGCCAGCAGCGTAGCACCCACCGGGGAGCTGTTTTTT. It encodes CASSVAPTGELFF.

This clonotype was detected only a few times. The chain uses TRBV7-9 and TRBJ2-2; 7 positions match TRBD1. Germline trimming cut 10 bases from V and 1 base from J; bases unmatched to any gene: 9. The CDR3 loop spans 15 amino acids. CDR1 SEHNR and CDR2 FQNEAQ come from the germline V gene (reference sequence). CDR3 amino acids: CATSGTERNTGELFF. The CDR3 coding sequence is TGTGCCACCTCCGGGACAGAAAGGAACACCGGGGAGCTGTTTTTT.

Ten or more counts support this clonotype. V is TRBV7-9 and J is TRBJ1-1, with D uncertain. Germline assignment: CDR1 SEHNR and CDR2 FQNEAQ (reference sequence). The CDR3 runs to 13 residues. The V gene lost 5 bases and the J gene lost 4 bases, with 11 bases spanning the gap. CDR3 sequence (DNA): TGTGCCAGCAGCGATGCCTTTGGCACTGAAGCTTTCTTT. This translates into CASSDAFGTEAFF.

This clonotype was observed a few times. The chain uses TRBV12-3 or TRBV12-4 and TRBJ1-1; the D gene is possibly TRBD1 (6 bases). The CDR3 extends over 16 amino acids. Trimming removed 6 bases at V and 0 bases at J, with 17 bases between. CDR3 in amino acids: CASRPGGGLVNTEAFF. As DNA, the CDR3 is TGTGCCAGCAGGCCTGGGGGGGGGCTAGTGAACACTGAAGCTTTCTTT.

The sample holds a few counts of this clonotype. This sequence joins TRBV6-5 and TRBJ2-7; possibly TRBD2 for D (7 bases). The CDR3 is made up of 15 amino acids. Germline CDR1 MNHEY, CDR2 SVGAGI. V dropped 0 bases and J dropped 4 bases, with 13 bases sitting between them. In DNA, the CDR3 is TGTGCCAGCAGTTACTCGAGGGGGGGAGAATACGAGCAGTACTTC. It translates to CASSYSRGGEYEQYF.